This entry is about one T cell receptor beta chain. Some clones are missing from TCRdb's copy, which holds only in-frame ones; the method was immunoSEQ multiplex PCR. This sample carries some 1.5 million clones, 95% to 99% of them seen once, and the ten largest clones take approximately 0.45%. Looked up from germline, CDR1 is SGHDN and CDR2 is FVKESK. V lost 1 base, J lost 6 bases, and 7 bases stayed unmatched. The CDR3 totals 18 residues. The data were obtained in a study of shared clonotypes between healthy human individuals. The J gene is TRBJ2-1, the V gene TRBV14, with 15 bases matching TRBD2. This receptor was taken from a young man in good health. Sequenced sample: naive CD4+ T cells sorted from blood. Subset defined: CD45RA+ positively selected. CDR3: CASSQGWTSGRVFNEQFF. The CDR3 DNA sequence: TGTGCCAGCAGCCAAGGCTGGACTAGCGGGAGGGTTTTCAATGAGCAGTTCTTC.